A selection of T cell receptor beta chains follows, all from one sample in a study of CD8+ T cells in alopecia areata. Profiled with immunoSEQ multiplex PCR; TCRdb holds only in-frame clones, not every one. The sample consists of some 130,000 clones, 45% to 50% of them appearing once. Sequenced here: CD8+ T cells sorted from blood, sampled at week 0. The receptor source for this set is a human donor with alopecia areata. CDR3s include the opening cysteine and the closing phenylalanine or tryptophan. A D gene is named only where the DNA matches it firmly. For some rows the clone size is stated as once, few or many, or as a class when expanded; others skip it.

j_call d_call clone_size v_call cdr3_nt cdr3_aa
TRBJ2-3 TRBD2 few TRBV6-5 TGTGCCAGCAGTGGACTAGCGGGGGGGCCAGATACGCAGTATTTT CASSGLAGGPDTQYF
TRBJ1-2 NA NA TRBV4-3 TGCGCCAGCAGCCCCGAACGCGGCCTCGGCTATGGCTACACCTTC CASSPERGLGYGYTF
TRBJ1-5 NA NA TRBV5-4 TGTGCCAGCAGCTTAATGGACAGCAATCAGCCCCAGCATTTT CASSLMDSNQPQHF
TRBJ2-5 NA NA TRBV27 TGTGCCAGCACCGACAGAGAGACCCAGTACTTC CASTDRETQYF
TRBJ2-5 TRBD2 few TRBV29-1 TGCAGCGTTAGCGGGGAAGATTCCACAGAGACCCAGTACTTC CSVSGEDSTETQYF
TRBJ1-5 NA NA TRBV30 TGTGCCTGGAGTGAGGGTGGTGGCCAGCCCCAGCATTTT CAWSEGGGQPQHF
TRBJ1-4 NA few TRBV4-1 TGCGCCAGCAGCCCTCCGACAACTAATGAAAAACTGTTTTTT CASSPPTTNEKLFF
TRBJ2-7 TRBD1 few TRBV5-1 TGCGCCAGCAGCTGGGGACAGTCCTACGAGCAGTACTTC CASSWGQSYEQYF
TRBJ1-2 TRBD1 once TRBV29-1 TGCAGCGTTGACCGACAGGGGAACTATGGCTACACCTTC CSVDRQGNYGYTF
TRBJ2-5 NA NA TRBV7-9 TGTGCCAGCAGCATAGGGATTCAAGAGACCCAGTACTTC CASSIGIQETQYF
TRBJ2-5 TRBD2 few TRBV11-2 TGTGCCAGCAGCTTAGTGTCCGAGGGAGGGGAGACCCAGTACTTC CASSLVSEGGETQYF
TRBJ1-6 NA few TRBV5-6 TGTGCCAGCAGCTTGGGCCGTTCACCCCTCCACTTT CASSLGRSPLHF
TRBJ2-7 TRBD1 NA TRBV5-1 TGCGCCAGCAGCTTGGGGACAGGGGCTTTCGAGCAGTACTTC CASSLGTGAFEQYF
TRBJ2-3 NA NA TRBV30 TGTGCCTGGAGTGTACAGGGAGGGCCAGATACGCAGTATTTT CAWSVQGGPDTQYF
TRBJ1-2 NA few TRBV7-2 TGTGCCAGCAGCTTATCGCCTCTCAGGCGGAATGGCTACACCTTC CASSLSPLRRNGYTF
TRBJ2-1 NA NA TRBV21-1 TGTGCCAGCAGCAAAGTGGGGATAGATGAGCAGTTCTTC CASSKVGIDEQFF
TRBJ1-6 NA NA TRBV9 TGTGCCAGCAGCGTAGGAGGGAGCCCACCCCTCCACTTT CASSVGGSPPLHF
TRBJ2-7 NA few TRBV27 TGTGCCAGCAGTTTACTGGGGGACGAGCAGTACTTC CASSLLGDEQYF
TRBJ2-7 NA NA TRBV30 TGTGCCTGGAGTGGTGACAGGACCTACGAGCAGTACTTC CAWSGDRTYEQYF
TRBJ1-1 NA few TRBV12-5 TGTGCTAGTGGTTCCAAGGAGAACACTGAAGCTTTCTTT CASGSKENTEAFF
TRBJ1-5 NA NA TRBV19 TGTGCCAGTAGACCCCTGGATTTCGGGGCTACAGACAATCAGCCCCAGCATTTT CASRPLDFGATDNQPQHF
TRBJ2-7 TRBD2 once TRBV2 TGTGCCAGCAGTGATACTAGCGGTTCCTACGAGCAGTACTTC CASSDTSGSYEQYF
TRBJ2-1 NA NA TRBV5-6 TGTGCCAGCAACGATGACAGGCGCGATGAGCAGTTCTTC CASNDDRRDEQFF
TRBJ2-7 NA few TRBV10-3 TGTGCCATCAGGTCGGGACGCTACGAGCAGTACTTC CAIRSGRYEQYF
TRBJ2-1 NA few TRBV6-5 TGTGCCAGCAGCCCCGACAGCGCCTACAATGAGCAGTTCTTC CASSPDSAYNEQFF
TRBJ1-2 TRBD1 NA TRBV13 TGTGCCAGCAGCACAGGGACAGTAGGCGGCTACACCTTC CASSTGTVGGYTF
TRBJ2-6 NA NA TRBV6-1 TGTGCCAGCAGTGAACTAGGTGGAACTGGGGCCAACGTCCTGACTTTC CASSELGGTGANVLTF
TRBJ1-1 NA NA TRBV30 TGTGCCTGTAGGACAGAGCAAGCTTTCTTT CACRTEQAFF
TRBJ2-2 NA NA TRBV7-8 TGTGCCAGCAGCTTAGAGTGGAACACCGGGGAGCTGTTTTTT CASSLEWNTGELFF
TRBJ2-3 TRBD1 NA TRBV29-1 TGCAGCGTCGGATCCGGACAGGGATCGGGGGTAGATACGCAGTATTTT CSVGSGQGSGVDTQYF
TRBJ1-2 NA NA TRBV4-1 TGCGCCAGCAGCCAAGAGAACACCATCTATGGCTACACCTTC CASSQENTIYGYTF
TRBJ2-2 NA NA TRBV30 TGTGCCTGGAGTTGGGGGATTGATTCCGGGGAGCTGTTTTTT CAWSWGIDSGELFF
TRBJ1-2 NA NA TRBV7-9 TGTGCCAGCAGCTTAGCGACAGCTCTGAACTATGGCTACACCTTC CASSLATALNYGYTF
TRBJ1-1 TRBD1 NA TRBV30 TGTGCCTGGGATACAGGGGCGGACACTGAAGCTTTCTTT CAWDTGADTEAFF
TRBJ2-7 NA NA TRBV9 TGTGCCAGCAGCGTAGTACCCCACGAGCAGTACTTC CASSVVPHEQYF
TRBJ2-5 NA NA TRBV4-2 TGTGCCAGCAGCCAAGTGACCGGACACCCCTTCCAAGAGACCCAGTACTTC CASSQVTGHPFQETQYF
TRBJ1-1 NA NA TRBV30 TGTGCCTGGGGGCTTGGGGTTGGCGCTGAAGCTTTCTTT CAWGLGVGAEAFF
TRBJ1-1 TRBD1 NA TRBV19 TGTGCCAGTAGTACTTCGGACAGGGGGAACACTGAAGCTTTCTTT CASSTSDRGNTEAFF
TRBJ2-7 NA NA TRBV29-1 TGCAGCGTTGCGGGACACCACTCCTACGAGCAGTACTTC CSVAGHHSYEQYF
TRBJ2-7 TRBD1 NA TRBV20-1 TGCAGTGCCTCGGACAGGTACGAGCAGTACTTC CSASDRYEQYF
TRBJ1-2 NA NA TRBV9 TGTGCCAGCAGCGTAGACCTCGGGGGGGCAAGCTATGGCTACACCTTC CASSVDLGGASYGYTF
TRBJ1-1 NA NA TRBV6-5 TGTGCCAGCAGTTACTCCTTATCCGGGTTCCCCACTTTCTTT CASSYSLSGFPTFF
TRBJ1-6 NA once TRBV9 TGTGCCAGCAGCGGGGGCAATAATTCACCCCTCCACTTT CASSGGNNSPLHF
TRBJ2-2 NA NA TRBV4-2 TGTGCCAGCAGCCACGCGGCCACCGGGGAGCTGTTTTTT CASSHAATGELFF
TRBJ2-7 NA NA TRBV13 TGTGCCAGCAGCTTAAGCCAGGGGAGTTCCTACGAGCAGTACTTC CASSLSQGSSYEQYF
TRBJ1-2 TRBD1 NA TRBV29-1 TGCAGCGTCGACCCCGGGACAGGGGGCATCGGCTACACCTTC CSVDPGTGGIGYTF
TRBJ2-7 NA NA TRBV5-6 TGTGCCAGCACTTCTCAGGACACTCGCTCCTACGAGCAGTACTTC CASTSQDTRSYEQYF
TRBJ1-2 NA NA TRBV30 TGTGCCTGGGTTTTTACGGAGGGCTATGGCTACACCTTC CAWVFTEGYGYTF
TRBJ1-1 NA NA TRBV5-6 TGTGCCAGCAGCTGGGGGGGAGTTGATGATTTCTTT CASSWGGVDDFF
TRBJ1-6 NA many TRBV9 TGTGCCAGCAGCGCAGGGAATTCACCCCTCCACTTT CASSAGNSPLHF
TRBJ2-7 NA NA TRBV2 TGTGCCAGCAGGGACAGCCCCTACGAGCAGTACTTC CASRDSPYEQYF
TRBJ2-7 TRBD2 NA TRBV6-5 TGTGCCAGCAGTTACTCGAGCGGGGAAAGCTCCTACGAGCAGTACTTC CASSYSSGESSYEQYF